The clone carrying this T cell receptor beta chain turned up a few times. Its cognate antigen is unknown. The data derive from a study of Graves' ophthalmopathy and Graves' hyperthyroidism. Whole-study results and caveats: Among thyroid clonotypes expanded above 0.001 frequency, most also appeared in blood.

Symptoms, serum thyroxine and TRAb, thyroid ultrasound, and orbital computed tomography formed the diagnostic basis. V gave up 3 bases and J gave up 2 bases, with 9 bases separating them. Germline V gene lookup returns CDR1 SNHLY and CDR2 FYNNEI. The CDR3 is 14 residues long. RNA transcripts yielded amplified TCR beta CDR3 regions. Second-round multiplex PCR came after a first-round RT-PCR that employed HTBI primers. MiXCR was run by TCRdb on the multiplex PCR reads, yielding one entry per CDR3 protein. The sample contains 1 million to 1.3 million distinct CDR3 sequences, less than 45% of which appear only once.

This receptor was taken from an adult man with Graves' hyperthyroidism. V and J are TRBV2 and TRBJ2-3; possibly TRBD1 for D (5 bases). The material sequenced was peripheral blood or thyroid tissue (not recorded which). Here the CDR3 DNA reads TGTGCCAGCAGTGATGGGGCGGCCACAGATACGCAGTATTTT. It is translated as CASSDGAATDTQYF.